The clone carrying this T cell receptor (beta chain) was seen repeatedly, ten times or more. The antigen is unknown. Based on clinical symptoms, serum thyroxine and TRAb, thyroid ultrasound and orbital computed tomography, diagnoses were reached. This CDR3 has 14 amino acids. The germline V gene encodes CDR1 SGHKS and CDR2 YYEKEE (reference sequence). Trimming stripped 0 bases from V and 5 bases from J, with 11 bases between. RNA transcripts served as the template for amplifying TCR beta CDR3 regions. The HTBI primer set served for first-round RT-PCR of the TCR CDR3. MiXCR, applied by TCRdb to the multiplex PCR reads, yields one record per CDR3 protein. This repertoire shows 340,000 or so distinct CDR3 sequences, 15% to 20% found once; its top ten account for roughly 33%. The data stem from a study of T cells in Graves' hyperthyroidism and ophthalmopathy. Study in general: Peripheral blood was collected at initial diagnosis, before any treatment.

Study conclusions and caveats: Most clonotypes expanded in the thyroid (above 0.001) were also present in blood.

This TCR derives from a man in his thirties or forties with Graves' hyperthyroidism. V gene TRBV5-5 combines with J gene TRBJ2-5; a possible D gene is TRBD2 (5 bases). The sample taken for sequencing was blood. CDR3 sequence: CASSLERGSETQYF. CDR3 in DNA: TGTGCCAGCAGCTTGGAGAGAGGGTCCGAGACCCAGTACTTC. Full variable domain (remainder filled in from reference TRBV5-5 and TRBJ2-5): DAGVTQSPTHLIKTRGQQVTLRCSPISGHKSVSWYQQVLGQGPQFIFQYYEKEERGRGNFPDRFSARQFPNYSSELNVNALLLGDSALYLCASSLERGSETQYFGPGTRLLVL.